The clone carrying this T cell receptor (beta chain) was seen just once. Its specificity is unknown. Clones were sequenced by immunoSEQ multiplex PCR, and TCRdb holds only the in-frame ones, with some missing. Of 25,000 or so clones listed, 85% were seen once; the top ten hold 9.5% to 13%. CDR1 and CDR2 from the germline V gene are MNHEY and SMNVEV (reference sequence). Trimming took off 5 bases at V and 1 base at J, with 15 bases between the two ends. The length of the CDR3 is 16 residues. The source of the sample is a study of T cells in narcolepsy. Study summary: Patients with NT1 or NT2 and healthy control donors were enrolled. Findings and limits, study-wide: Blood of same and different patients, but not healthy controls, reportedly held recurring autoreactive clonotypes.

The chain joins TRBV27 to TRBJ2-1; D might be TRBD2 (5 bases). This TCR was sampled from a human donor in good health. Sequenced: memory (CD45RA-) CD4+ T cells from blood. The CDR3 region is CASSPRTGSSYNEQFF. The DNA for the CDR3 is TGTGCCAGCAGTCCCCGGACGGGATCTTCCTACAATGAGCAGTTCTTC.